This TCR beta chain was identified during a study of cytomegalovirus exposure and HLA in healthy donors (dated by TCRdb to 2015 to 2018). Looking at the study overall: In an earlier analysis of 587 of the donors, approximately 300 Gb of sequence data and 90 million to 120 million unique TCR beta sequences from about 190 million T cells were reported. About 280 gigabases of sequencing data and approximately 92 million unique TCR sequences made up an early release that covered approximately 700 HLA-typed donors. Among the roughly 390 genotyped donors, around 81% belonged to the genetic ancestry cluster associated with self-reported Caucasian donors. The study aimed to test whether signatures of past pathogen exposure could be identified by cataloging public T cell receptors. Using immunosequencing, the study profiled T cell repertoires from approximately 700 subjects and related those repertoires to cytomegalovirus serostatus. In addition to the first cohort of hundreds of subjects, a separate validation cohort of approximately 130 different subjects was used. To predict cytomegalovirus infection status, the study brought together high-throughput TCR immunosequencing, statistical association of individual TCRs with disease status, and machine learning. A later analysis re-analyzed previously published TCR beta repertoires from several hundred donors and added high-resolution HLA genotyping to study TCR occurrence patterns. Rather than using new phenotypic data, the later analysis identified candidate immune exposures from TCR beta sequences and from how often those sequences occurred across donors. An earlier analysis of around 580 of the donors used high-throughput TCR beta sequencing to judge whether each TCR beta V gene segment behaved as functional or pseudogenic. Alongside the repertoire data, information on donor age, sex, ethnicity and CMV serostatus was compiled. In a later genetic analysis, genome-wide SNP genotypes for 398 of the 666 donors were used, and that subset was treated as a discovery cohort. All discovery cohort repertoires had been generated on a single sequencing platform. Class I and class II HLA loci were covered by the typing at four-digit resolution. Typing coverage varied by locus: about 620-640 donors for A, B, C, DRB1 and DQB1; 522 for DQA1; approximately 570 for DPA1; 450 to 480 for DPB1. Several DR-DQ haplotypes were treated as single units for association and clustering because of strong linkage in the cohort. Across approximately 400 genotyped donors of the cohort, an average of about 220,000 unique TCR beta nucleotide sequences per donor were sequenced, and about a sixth of those sequences were non-productive.

Details on this clone: No cognate antigen has been identified for it. Base qualities are not provided; no much larger clone lies one nucleotide away.

The cohort comprised some 730 healthy bone marrow donors. At the time of sampling, all cohort members were nominally healthy, though unrecorded immune exposures were likely present. CMV serostatus was positive for about 300 and negative for about half of the roughly 700 cohort members, and was not recorded for this donor. Every donor gave a peripheral blood sample, and the peripheral blood mononuclear cells from that sample were used for TCR beta sequencing. Genomic DNA was extracted from the blood cell samples with the Qiagen DNeasy Blood Extraction Kit. The CDR3 runs 15 amino acids, cysteine and phenylalanine included. The sequence is cut down to CDR3 DNA, 45 bases in frame from base 1. Per the germline V gene, SGHRS is the CDR1 and YFSETQ is the CDR2. Libraries were made using the immunoSEQ multiplex PCR assay. For the multiplex PCR, a mixture combining 60 forward primers for TCR Vbeta segments and 13 reverse primers for TCR Jbeta segments was used. A multiplex PCR assay on genomic DNA amplified the CDR3 region of rearranged TCR beta genes. The Illumina HiSeq System was used to sequence the amplified TCR beta libraries as 87-base-pair reads. For the original study's pipeline: A later analysis counted about 76 million unique TCR beta chains across the 666 repertoires, and approximately 11 million of these chains were shared by at least two donors. Raw reads were error-corrected and collapsed into unique sequences by a nearest-neighbor algorithm in which closely related sequences were merged to remove PCR and sequencing errors. CDR3 sequences were aligned to IMGT reference sequences to assign V, D and J gene segments. Each retained sequence needed at least a six-nucleotide match to both a V gene segment and a J gene segment. Rearrangements were classified as productive when the CDR3 lacked stop codons and remained in frame with V and J, and all other rearrangements were classified as non-productive. CDR3 was defined by IMGT convention, running from the second conserved V-encoded cysteine to the conserved J-encoded phenylalanine. In an earlier analysis of approximately 590 of the donors, sequences lacking an unambiguous match to a single V gene segment were excluded. In an earlier analysis of approximately 560 of the donors, a V segment was called functional when productive rearrangements were above 56.7%, and segregating when the standard deviation between donors exceeded 5%. A statistical classification framework was developed to diagnose cytomegalovirus status using the catalog of TCR beta chain sequences. A later analysis assigned V and J genes by comparing TCR nucleotide sequences with IMGT/GENE-DB human TR gene sequences. A later analysis assigned CDR3 sequences and most-parsimonious VDJ recombination scenarios with the TCRdist pipeline. In a later analysis, each TCR beta chain was defined by its CDR3 amino acid sequence together with its V-gene family, and reads lacking a unique V-gene family were excluded. In a later analysis, 450 to 600 highly shared, low-generation-probability nucleotide sequences were removed to address suspected cross-contamination and a sequencing artifact. A later analysis calculated a clonal expansion index for each public chain from normalized within-repertoire ranks of inferred template counts. A later analysis computed generation probabilities with a VDJ recombination model fitted to out-of-frame rearrangements, and checked the results against IGoR. Hypergeometric tests were used in a later analysis to score TCR-TCR, TCR-HLA and TCR-CMV co-occurrence, with a repertoire-size bias correction applied to the TCR pairs. A later analysis estimated false discovery rates by permuting HLA or CMV assignments 20 times. A later analysis grouped co-occurring TCRs with DBSCAN, adding TCRdist sequence similarity when clustering within HLA-allele-positive subsets. Co-occurrence clustering excluded repertoires with fewer than 30,000 or more than 120,000 public chains, plus five with anomalous nucleotide sharing. Drawn from immuneACCESS, this table holds only the in-frame rearrangements with V and J called that TCRdb kept. Clones are partly lost; checked studies trace under half to an unresolved V gene and leave the rest unexplained. D and trimming were read from the DNA, whereas the V and J calls and clone size are those reported in that table. The sample table records approximately 180,000 clones; approximately 78% of these occur just once. 2% to 3% of the sample goes to the ten largest clones.

The full study reports these points: In a later analysis, several top co-occurrence clusters were reported to appear linked to parvovirus B19, influenza, CMV and Epstein-Barr virus. The authors suggested that the approach could potentially be extended to other disease states and immunological phenotypes. In a later analysis, the rate of TCR association differed among HLA loci, with DRB1 alleles having the most associated TCRs and HLA-C alleles having the fewest. A later analysis found that HLA-associated TCR beta chains were more clonally expanded and had lower generation probabilities than equally common non-associated chains. A cluster of highly shared sequence variants was judged likely to be a technical artifact of the sequencing pipeline. In a later genetic analysis, fewer N-insertions in productive TCRs were reported among donors in an Asian-associated ancestry cluster than the roughly 700-donor mean. A further reported finding was that TCR beta sequences accurately predicted the HLA-A and HLA-B alleles for most subjects in the first cohort. Specific HLA alleles were associated with some 15,000 TCR beta sequences at a false discovery rate of 0.05 in a later analysis. In an earlier analysis of around 600 of the donors, most TCR beta V segments were observed in productive rearrangements about 90% or about 30% of the time, broadly matching IMGT annotations. A later genetic analysis associated a missense DCLRE1C variant with V-gene and J-gene trimming of TCR beta chains, and an independent cohort replicated the association. The classifier was reported to diagnose cytomegalovirus status with high specificity and sensitivity in both the original and validation cohorts. Presence/absence analyses assumed roughly uniform sequencing depth across donors, an assumption that may not hold. Linkage disequilibrium might explain the correlated functional status among segregating V segments, but an unknown experimental factor could not be ruled out. Because HLA typing was missing for some donors at each locus, association tests included only the typed subset. This cohort had only TCR beta chains sequenced, and the lack of alpha or paired-chain data limited which features could be detected. Because counts were too low, 15 to 20 rarely observed V segments, including chromosome 9 orphons, were excluded from the earlier analysis of roughly 580 of the donors. While some public TCRs were present in many individuals, most TCR sequences turned up only very rarely across donors. In a later analysis, most CMV-associated TCR beta chains were found to appear HLA-restricted, with HLA associations seemingly driven largely by CMV exposure. A few of the identified cytomegalovirus-associated TCR beta chains were confirmed in vitro to be specific for cytomegalovirus antigens. In the study, approximately 150 TCR beta chains were listed as associated with cytomegalovirus. Because the 87-base-pair reads could not distinguish some IMGT-functional V segments, including TRBV6-2 and TRBV6-3, those segments were excluded. Strong co-occurrence of HLA alleles, especially DR and DQ, made assigning TCR associations to individual alleles difficult. CMV serostatus was the only immune exposure information available for the cohort.

The sequenced material came from PBMCs. The TCR was taken from a human donor in good health. The chain links TRBV5-1 with TRBJ2-5; 7 central nucleotides agree with TRBD2. The DNA end favors TRBJ2-7, so the J call may be wrong. The nucleotides read TGCGCCAGCAGCTCGGTTGGCGGGGGTTCCAACGAGCAGTACTTC. Protein translation: CASSSVGGGSNEQYF.